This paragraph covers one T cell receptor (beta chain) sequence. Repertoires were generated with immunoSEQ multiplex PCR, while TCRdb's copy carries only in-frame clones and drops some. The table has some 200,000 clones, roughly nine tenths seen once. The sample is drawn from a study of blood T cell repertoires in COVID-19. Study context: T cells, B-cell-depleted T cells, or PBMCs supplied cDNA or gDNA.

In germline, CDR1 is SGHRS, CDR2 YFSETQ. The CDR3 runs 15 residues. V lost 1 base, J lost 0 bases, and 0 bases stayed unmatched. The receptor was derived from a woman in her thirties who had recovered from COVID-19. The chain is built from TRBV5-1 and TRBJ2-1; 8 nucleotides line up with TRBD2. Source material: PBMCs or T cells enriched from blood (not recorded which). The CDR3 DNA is TGCGCCAGCAGCTTGCGGGGGGGCTCCTACAATGAGCAGTTCTTC. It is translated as CASSLRGGSYNEQFF.